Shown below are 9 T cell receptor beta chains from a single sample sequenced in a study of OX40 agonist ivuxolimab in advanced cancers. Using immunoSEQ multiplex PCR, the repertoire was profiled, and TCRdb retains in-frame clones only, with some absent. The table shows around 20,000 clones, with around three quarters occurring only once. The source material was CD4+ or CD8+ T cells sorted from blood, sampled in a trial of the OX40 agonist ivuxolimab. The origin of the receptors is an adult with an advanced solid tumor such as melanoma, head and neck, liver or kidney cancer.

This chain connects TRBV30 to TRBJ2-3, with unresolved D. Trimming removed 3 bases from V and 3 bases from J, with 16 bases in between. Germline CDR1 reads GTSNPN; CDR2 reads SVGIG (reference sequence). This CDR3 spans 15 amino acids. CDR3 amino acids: CAWSPPMWGTDTQYF. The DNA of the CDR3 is TGTGCCTGGAGCCCCCCCATGTGGGGTACAGATACGCAGTATTTT.

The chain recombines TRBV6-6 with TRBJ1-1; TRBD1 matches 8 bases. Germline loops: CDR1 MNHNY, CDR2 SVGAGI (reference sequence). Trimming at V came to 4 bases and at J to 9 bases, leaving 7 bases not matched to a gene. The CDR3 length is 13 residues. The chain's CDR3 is CASSSIQGAKAFF. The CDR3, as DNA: TGTGCCAGCAGTTCGATCCAGGGGGCTAAAGCTTTCTTT.

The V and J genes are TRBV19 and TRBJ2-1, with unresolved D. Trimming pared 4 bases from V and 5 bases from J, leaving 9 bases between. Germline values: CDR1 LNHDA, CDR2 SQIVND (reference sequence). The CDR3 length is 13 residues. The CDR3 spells CASSTLENNEQFF. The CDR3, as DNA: TGTGCCAGTAGTACCCTAGAAAACAATGAGCAGTTCTTC.

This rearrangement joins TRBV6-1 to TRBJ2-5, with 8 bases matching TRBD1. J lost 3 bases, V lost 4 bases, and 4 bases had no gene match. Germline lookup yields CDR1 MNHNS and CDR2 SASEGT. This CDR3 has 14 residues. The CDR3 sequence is CASSVQGAKETQYF. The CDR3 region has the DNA TGTGCCAGCAGTGTGCAGGGGGCTAAAGAGACCCAGTACTTC.

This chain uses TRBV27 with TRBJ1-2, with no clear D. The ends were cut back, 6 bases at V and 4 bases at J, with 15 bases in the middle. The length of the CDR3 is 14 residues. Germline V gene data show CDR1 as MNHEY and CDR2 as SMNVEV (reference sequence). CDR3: CASSPRGLLYGYTF. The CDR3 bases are TGTGCCAGCAGCCCCCGCGGACTGCTCTATGGCTACACCTTC.

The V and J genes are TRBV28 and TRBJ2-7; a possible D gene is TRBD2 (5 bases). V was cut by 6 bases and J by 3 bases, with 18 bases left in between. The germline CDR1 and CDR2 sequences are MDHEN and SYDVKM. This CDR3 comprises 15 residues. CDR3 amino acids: CASSPSGLRGYEQYF. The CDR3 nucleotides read TGTGCCAGCAGCCCCTCAGGTCTTCGGGGCTACGAGCAGTACTTC.

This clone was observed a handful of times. The CDR3 loop is CAWSTQNNQPQHF. CDR3 nucleotide sequence: TGTGCCTGGAGTACCCAGAACAATCAGCCCCAGCATTTT. The V call is TRBV30, the J call TRBJ1-5; D is ambiguous. This CDR3 has 13 residues. The germline gives CDR1 GTSNPN, CDR2 SVGIG (reference sequence). Trimming took off 2 bases at V and 3 bases at J, with 8 bases between the two ends.

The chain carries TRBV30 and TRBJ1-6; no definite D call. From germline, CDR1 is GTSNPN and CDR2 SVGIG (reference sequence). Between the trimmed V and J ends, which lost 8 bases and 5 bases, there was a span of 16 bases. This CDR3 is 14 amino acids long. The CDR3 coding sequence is TGTGCCAGTCCCTGCTCAGTGAATAATTCACCCCTCCACTTT. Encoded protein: CASPCSVNNSPLHF.

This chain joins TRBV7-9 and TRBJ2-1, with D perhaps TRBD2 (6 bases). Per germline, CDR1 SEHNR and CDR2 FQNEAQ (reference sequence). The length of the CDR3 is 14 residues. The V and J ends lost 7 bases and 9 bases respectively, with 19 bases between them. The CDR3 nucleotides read TGTGCCAGCACCTCAGGGACTTTGAGGGTTGAGCAGTTCTTC. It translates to CASTSGTLRVEQFF.